Included here is one TCR beta chain sequence, with context. Antigen: not known. The V gene's germline CDR1 is MNHEY and CDR2 SVGAGI. The CDR3 length is 15 residues. Unmatched junction bases numbered 6, after V lost 4 bases and J lost 8 bases. Measured with immunoSEQ multiplex PCR; TCRdb has only the in-frame clones, and not every one. This sample carries about 260,000 clones, roughly 85% of them seen once, and the ten largest clones take about 2.8%. The sample belongs to a study of Ad26.COV2.S vaccination and SARS-CoV-2 variants. Background on the study: Participants got Ad26.COV2.S intramuscularly, once or twice 56 days apart.

Indicated treatment: roughly 19 received Ad26.COV2.S at low or high dose, single or two shots; a few received placebo; per-sample allocation not given. Day 63 following the first vaccine or placebo injection was when the samples were taken. The administered vaccine (an Ad26 vector) expressed Wuhan-strain SARS-CoV-2 spike. Whole-study findings and limits: Comparability of non-spike TCR breadth was observed across vaccine and placebo recipients. Using TCR breadth and depth analyses may have led to underestimated total T cell responses.

The source is a person between 18 and 60 years old who received the Ad26.COV2.S COVID-19 vaccine or a placebo. This sequence joins TRBV6-5 and TRBJ2-1, with TRBD2 matching 12 bases. Sequenced material: peripheral blood, taken in a trial of Ad26.COV2.S vaccine versus placebo. CDR3 residues: CASSFLAGGIYEQFF. The CDR3 DNA reads TGTGCCAGCAGTTTCCTAGCGGGAGGGATATATGAGCAGTTCTTC.